Sequencing of this TCR beta chain was carried out in a study of brain T cells in children with intractable seizures. The sample's time point: blood from clinic visit 5 months post-surgery; TSC patient then seizure free. Sequencing was limited to surgery cases with top T cell transcript signatures in brain tissue. J was trimmed by 6 bases and V by 6 bases; bases with no gene match: 7. Germline V gene sequence: CDR1 MDHEN, CDR2 SYDVKM. This CDR3 has 13 residues. Profiling relied on immunoSEQ multiplex PCR, and the TCRdb table lists in-frame clones only, not all of them. The sample holds under 400,000 clones, over 85% seen once.

The sequence derives from a boy younger than two with tuberous sclerosis and intractable seizures. This chain connects TRBV28 to TRBJ1-2, with 7 bases aligning to TRBD1. This sample comprised peripheral blood, obtained approximately 5 months after surgery. CDR3 region: CASSDDREDGYTF. CDR3 DNA: TGTGCCAGCAGCGATGACAGGGAAGATGGCTACACCTTC.